One and the same sample provided the 26 T cell receptor beta chains below, sequenced in a study of T cells in Graves' hyperthyroidism and ophthalmopathy. Researchers took RNA transcripts and amplified the TCR beta CDR3 regions from them. Using the HTBI primer set, a first-round RT-PCR was run on the TCR CDR3. Each CDR3 protein is one row after TCRdb ran MiXCR on the multiplex PCR reads. The sample shows under 300,000 distinct CDR3 sequences, approximately 21% of them seen only once. Sequenced material: blood. The receptors stem from a young man with Graves' ophthalmopathy.

This clonotype was found a few times. The rearrangement links TRBV18 to TRBJ1-1; a weak D match, TRBD1 (6 bases). CDR3 length equals 14 residues. V was trimmed by 3 bases and J by 4 bases, leaving 12 bases between them. Germline CDR1 and CDR2: KGHSH and LQKENI. CDR3 region: CASSPYREVTEAFF. CDR3 in DNA: TGTGCCAGCTCACCGTACAGGGAGGTCACTGAAGCTTTCTTT.

The chain employs TRBV14 and TRBJ1-3; D is perhaps TRBD1 (6 bases). The V end lost 4 bases, the J end lost 0 bases, and 10 bases lay between the germline ends. The CDR3 loop spans 15 amino acids. The V gene's germline CDR1 is SGHDN and CDR2 FVKESK. The CDR3 reads CASSPTGISGNTIYF. CDR3 bases: TGTGCCAGCAGCCCAACAGGGATCTCTGGAAACACCATATATTTT.

This clonotype was observed at least ten times. The V and J genes are TRBV15 and TRBJ1-1; 9 bases match TRBD1. Per germline, CDR1 LNHNV and CDR2 YYDKDF (reference sequence). This CDR3 region has 16 residues. V shed 4 bases, J shed 0 bases, and the junction held 6 bases outside the gene matches. The DNA of the CDR3 is TGTGCCACCAGCAAAGGGACAGGGAACATGAACACTGAAGCTTTCTTT. This sequence encodes CATSKGTGNMNTEAFF.

The rearrangement uses TRBV29-1 and TRBJ2-1; D uncertain. CDR1 is SQVTM, CDR2 ANQGSEA, per germline. The CDR3 sequence is 16 residues long. Trimming took 3 bases from V and 6 from J, leaving 21 bases between them. This CDR3 reads CSVEVGRRQASNEQFF. The CDR3 DNA follows: TGCAGCGTTGAGGTAGGTCGGCGCCAGGCAAGCAATGAGCAGTTCTTC.

This clonotype was observed a handful of times. This sequence joins TRBV20-1 and TRBJ2-1; 8 bases match TRBD1. J lost 4 bases, V lost 6 bases, and 11 bases had no gene match. The CDR3 runs to 15 residues. The germline gives CDR1 DFQATT, CDR2 SNEGSKA (reference sequence). CDR3 nucleotide sequence: TGCAGTGCCCAGAAGACAGGGGTAAATTACAATGAGCAGTTCTTC. This gives the protein CSAQKTGVNYNEQFF.

Worth noting for this clonotype: An end of the junction does not agree with germline; a read error may underlie this. V and J are TRBV7-7 and TRBJ2-3; D may be TRBD2 (5 bases). Germline V gene sequence: CDR1 SSHAT, CDR2 FNYEAQ (reference sequence). The CDR3 spans 14 residues. CDR3 coding DNA: TGTGCTAGCAGCTTACGAGGGAGTGGAGATACGCAGTATTTT. It specifies CASSLRGSGDTQYF.

V is TRBV29-1 and J is TRBJ2-5; TRBD1 aligns across 8 bases. The junction had 11 bases not matched to a gene; V was cut back by 5 bases and J by 3 bases. The CDR3 is 15 residues long. In germline, CDR1 is SQVTM, CDR2 ANQGSEA. This chain's CDR3 is CSVHRGSGLKETQYF. The DNA of the CDR3 is TGCAGCGTTCACAGGGGGTCGGGTCTCAAAGAGACCCAGTACTTC. The entire variable domain, with the rest obtained from reference TRBV29-1 and TRBJ2-5, is as follows: SAVISQKPSRDICQRGTSLTIQCQVDSQVTMMFWYRQQPGQSLTLIATANQGSEATYESGFVIDKFPISRPNLTFSTLTVSNMSPEDSSIYLCSVHRGSGLKETQYFGPGTRLLVL.

This chain uses TRBV12-3 or TRBV12-4 with TRBJ2-1; D is unresolved. Between the trimmed V and J ends, which lost 1 base and 6 bases, there was a span of 10 bases. The CDR3 consists of 14 residues. Written as DNA, the CDR3 is TGTGCCAGCAGTTTAGTGGGTTCTGGCAATGAGCAGTTCTTC. As protein: CASSLVGSGNEQFF.

This clonotype was seen repeatedly, ten times or more. The V gene is TRBV11-3, the J gene TRBJ2-3; 8 positions match TRBD2. CDR3 size: 17 residues. Germline CDR1 SGHNT, CDR2 YENEEA. Trimming at V came to 5 bases and at J to 1 base, leaving 11 bases not matched to a gene. The CDR3: CASSHSPSSGGTDTQYF. CDR3 coding DNA: TGTGCCAGCAGCCACTCCCCGAGTAGCGGGGGCACAGATACGCAGTATTTT.

At least ten counts were recorded for this clonotype. The rearrangement joins TRBV12-3 or TRBV12-4 to TRBJ1-1, with a possible D match to TRBD1 (6 bases). This CDR3 is built from 15 residues. Deletions cut 6 bases from V and 5 bases from J, with 19 bases between. CDR3 region: CASSPRGGTGTEAFF. The CDR3 DNA reads as TGTGCCAGCAGCCCCCGGGGGGGCACGGGAACTGAAGCTTTCTTT.

The chain uses TRBV15 and TRBJ1-1; D ambiguous. The ends were cut back, 4 bases at V and 1 base at J, with 10 bases in the middle. Germline CDR1 LNHNV, CDR2 YYDKDF (reference sequence). The CDR3 length is 14 residues. CDR3: CATSKGDSNTEAFF. For the CDR3, the DNA is TGTGCCACCAGCAAAGGAGACTCGAACACTGAAGCTTTCTTT. The full variable domain, with the rest looked up from reference TRBV15 and TRBJ1-1, is DAMVIQNPRYQVTQFGKPVTLSCSQTLNHNVMYWYQQKSSQAPKLLFHYYDKDFNNEADTPDNFQSRRPNTSFCFLDIRSPGLGDTAMYLCATSKGDSNTEAFFGQGTRLTVV.

This chain links TRBV12-3 or TRBV12-4 with TRBJ2-3; 9 bases are a match to TRBD1. CDR3 size: 15 residues. V gave up 2 bases and J gave up 1 base; unmatched junction bases: 1. CDR3 amino acids: CASSLWTGGTDTQYF. For the CDR3, the DNA is TGTGCCAGCAGTTTATGGACAGGGGGCACAGATACGCAGTATTTT.

The sample holds many counts of this clonotype. The chain links TRBV28 to TRBJ2-7, with D tentatively TRBD1 (6 bases). The V end lost 3 bases, the J end lost 5 bases, and 20 bases lay between the germline ends. The CDR3 is made up of 16 amino acids. The germline CDR1 and CDR2 sequences are MDHEN and SYDVKM. CDR3 sequence reads: CASSFYPRNRVHEQYF. DNA for the CDR3: TGTGCCAGCAGTTTCTATCCAAGAAACAGGGTGCACGAGCAGTACTTC.

This clonotype was found a few times. The V call is TRBV5-4, the J call TRBJ2-3, with 11 bases fitting TRBD1. The CDR3 loop spans 16 amino acids. With V trimmed by 4 bases and J by 6 bases, 10 bases remained unmatched. Germline lookup yields CDR1 SGHNT and CDR2 YYREEE (reference sequence). The CDR3 sequence is CASSTGWDRGYDTQYF. The DNA for the CDR3 is TGTGCCAGCAGCACGGGGTGGGACAGGGGGTACGATACGCAGTATTTT. The full variable domain, completed using reference TRBV5-4 and TRBJ2-3, is ETGVTQSPTHLIKTRGQQVTLRCSSQSGHNTVSWYQQALGQGPQFIFQYYREEENGRGNFPPRFSGLQFPNYSSELNVNALELDDSALYLCASSTGWDRGYDTQYFGPGTRLTVL.

This clonotype was seen repeatedly, ten times or more. The genes are TRBV11-2 and TRBJ2-5; 7 bases line up with TRBD2. The germline CDR1 and CDR2 sequences are SGHAT and FQNNGV. The V segment lost 8 bases and the J segment 4 bases; nucleotides outside the gene matches: 4. This CDR3 is 12 amino acids long. The CDR3 DNA follows: TGTGCCAGCGGGAGGGCCGCAGAGACCCAGTACTTC. Its protein product is CASGRAAETQYF.

V usage is TRBV27 and J usage is TRBJ1-2; no firm D call. Germline CDR1 reads MNHEY; CDR2 reads SMNVEV (reference sequence). V was cut by 4 bases and J by 4 bases, with 13 bases left in between. CDR3 length equals 14 residues. The CDR3 loop is CASSSLYGGYGYTF. CDR3 in DNA: TGTGCCAGCAGTTCGCTGTACGGTGGCTATGGCTACACCTTC.

Only a few counts were recorded for this clonotype. The genes are TRBV20-1 and TRBJ1-2; D is undetermined. The CDR3 contains 13 residues. Trimming shortened V by 1 base and J by 4 bases, and 10 bases separated the two germline ends. Germline assignment: CDR1 DFQATT and CDR2 SNEGSKA (reference sequence). The CDR3 sequence: CSARVRGVYGYTF. CDR3 nucleotide sequence: TGCAGTGCTAGAGTCCGGGGAGTCTATGGCTACACCTTC.

There are many counts of this clonotype. V is TRBV7-2 and J is TRBJ2-5; the D is unclear. V was cut by 5 bases and J by 5 bases, with 9 bases left in between. CDR3 length: 12 amino acids. Germline V gene sequence: CDR1 SGHTA, CDR2 FQGNSA. The CDR3 DNA is TGTGCCAGCAGCATGGCATCGGAGACCCAGTACTTC. Amino acid sequence: CASSMASETQYF.

V is TRBV20-1 and J is TRBJ1-5, with TRBD1 as a possible D gene (5 bases). The V end lost 6 bases, the J end lost 0 bases, and 18 bases lay between the germline ends. The CDR3 runs 16 residues. Germline V gene sequence: CDR1 DFQATT, CDR2 SNEGSKA (reference sequence). In DNA, the CDR3 is TGCAGTGCCCAAGAGGTGGGGAGGGGTAGCAATCAGCCCCAGCATTTT. Amino acids: CSAQEVGRGSNQPQHF.

This clonotype appeared a few times. The chain carries TRBV20-1 and TRBJ2-1, with D perhaps matching TRBD1 (8 bases). V was shortened by 4 bases and J by 3 bases, with 22 bases between the two germline ends. From germline, CDR1 is DFQATT and CDR2 SNEGSKA (reference sequence). This CDR3 comprises 17 residues. In DNA form, the CDR3 reads TGCAGTGCTACCCAGGGGGCAGCTAGCGGAGTCTACAATGAGCAGTTCTTC. Translation: CSATQGAASGVYNEQFF.

This clonotype was observed at least ten times. The J gene is TRBJ1-2, the V gene TRBV6-1; 11 bases line up with TRBD1. The V gene end was trimmed by 6 bases and the J gene end by 4 bases; junction bases not matched to a gene: 7. Germline-derived CDR1 and CDR2 are MNHNS and SASEGT. CDR3 length: 15 amino acids. CDR3 loop: CASRPGQGAIYGYTF. The DNA for the CDR3 is TGTGCCAGCAGACCCGGACAGGGGGCTATCTATGGCTACACCTTC.

The V and J genes are TRBV24-1 and TRBJ2-3; 7 nucleotides align to TRBD1. V gave up 1 base and J gave up 1 base; unmatched junction bases: 4. Germline V lookup: CDR1 KGHDR, CDR2 SFDVKD. CDR3 length: 16 residues. The CDR3 reads CATSDFSTGGTDTQYF. CDR3 in DNA: TGTGCCACCAGTGATTTTAGCACAGGGGGCACAGATACGCAGTATTTT.

This chain uses TRBV13 with TRBJ1-6; no firm D call. Trimming cost V 1 base and J 0 bases, with 13 bases left between them. The CDR3 totals 18 residues. The germline V gene has CDR1 PRHDT and CDR2 FYEKMQ (reference sequence). The CDR3 coding sequence is TGTGCCAGCAGCTTAGCCCCGACTTCGAGCTCCTATAATTCACCCCTCCACTTT. It is translated as CASSLAPTSSSYNSPLHF.

The chain joins TRBV12-3 or TRBV12-4 to TRBJ1-2, with 7 nucleotides matching TRBD1. Trimming cost V 7 bases and J 4 bases; bases outside gene matches: 6. The CDR3 consists of 13 residues. The chain's CDR3 is CASTLGTVYGYTF. The CDR3 DNA sequence: TGTGCCAGCACCCTCGGGACAGTCTATGGCTACACCTTC.

This clonotype has a count of ten or more. The chain couples TRBV20-1 to TRBJ2-5; 9 positions agree with TRBD1. CDR3 length: 12 amino acids. CDR1 is DFQATT, CDR2 SNEGSKA, per germline (reference sequence). Trimming removed 6 bases from V and 4 bases from J; junction bases left unmatched: 3. CDR3 in amino acids: CSAPDRGETQYF. CDR3 nucleotide sequence: TGCAGTGCCCCGGACAGGGGAGAGACCCAGTACTTC.

The rearrangement links TRBV5-8 to TRBJ2-5; 8 bases match TRBD2. Germline V gene data show CDR1 as SGHTS and CDR2 as YDEGEE. The CDR3 sequence is 16 residues long. Trimming cost V 2 bases and J 4 bases; bases outside gene matches: 10. The CDR3 nucleotides read TGTGCCAGCAGCTTAGCGGCAAGCGGGAGTCTAGAGACCCAGTACTTC. It specifies CASSLAASGSLETQYF.